The 24 T cell receptor beta chains below come from one sample, sequenced in a study of regulatory T cells in long-lasting Graves disease. Combining iRepertoire HTBI primers with Arm-PCR of CDR3 regions, the authors built TCR beta libraries. TCRdb redid the calling of the multiplex PCR reads with MiXCR, one entry per CDR3 protein. The repertoire holds nearly 350,000 distinct CDR3 sequences, around 20% seen once, with 29% in the top ten. This sample's time point: persistent/refractory GD, antithyroid drugs over 5 years with positive TRAb. RNA extracted from PBMCs served as the sequencing template. Specimen: peripheral blood mononuclear cells (PBMCs), collected when the disease was refractory, from a patient treated with antithyroid drugs. These TCRs come from a female donor with Graves disease.

This sequence joins TRBV6-1 and TRBJ2-7; D may be TRBD2 (5 bases). V lost 5 bases and J 4 bases, leaving 15 bases between the germline ends. Germline values: CDR1 MNHNS, CDR2 SASEGT. This CDR3 spans 14 amino acids. The chain's CDR3 is CASSHYLLDYEQYF. CDR3 in DNA: TGTGCCAGCAGTCATTACCTACTAGATTACGAGCAGTACTTC.

This clonotype was observed many times. The V gene is TRBV6-1, the J gene TRBJ2-5, with D possibly matching TRBD2 (5 bases). The CDR3 consists of 12 residues. V lost 6 bases and J lost 4, with 9 bases in between. CDR1 is MNHNS, CDR2 SASEGT, per germline. As DNA, the CDR3 is TGTGCCAGCAGAAATAGCGTAGAGACCCAGTACTTC. Its protein product is CASRNSVETQYF.

A remark on this clonotype: Being one base from a much bigger clone, this may be a read error. The chain employs TRBV6-2 or TRBV6-3 and TRBJ1-2; 7 positions match TRBD1. The CDR3 is 14 amino acids. CDR1 MNHEY and CDR2 SVGEGT come from the germline V gene. Trimming cost V 0 bases and J 7 bases; bases outside gene matches: 5. The CDR3 region is CASSYSGTEVGYTF. The CDR3 DNA reads TGTGCCAGCAGTTACTCCGGGACAGAGGTTGGCTACACCTTC.

This clonotype occurred many times. This chain links TRBV12-3 or TRBV12-4 with TRBJ1-5; no definite D call. Trimming cost V 2 bases and J 7 bases, with 12 bases left between them. The CDR3 runs to 14 residues. CDR3 amino acids: CASSLRLLRQPQHF. The CDR3 region has the DNA TGTGCCAGCAGTTTACGGCTGTTGCGGCAGCCCCAGCATTTT.

This clonotype has more than one count but fewer than ten. This chain uses TRBV5-1 with TRBJ2-5, with 12 bases that match TRBD2. Germline V lookup: CDR1 SGHRS, CDR2 YFSETQ. The junction had 15 bases not matched to a gene; V was cut back by 2 bases and J by 4 bases. The CDR3 has 19 residues. Written as DNA, the CDR3 is TGCGCCAGCAGCTTTCCCGATGACGCTAGCGGGAGGGCCCGAGAGACCCAGTACTTC. Residues: CASSFPDDASGRARETQYF.

There are many counts of this clonotype. This chain uses TRBV7-6 with TRBJ2-7, with D possibly called TRBD1 or TRBD2 (5 bases each). With 1 base removed from V and 0 bases from J, the gap between germline ends came to 10 bases. This CDR3 is 15 amino acids long. In germline, CDR1 is SGHVS, CDR2 FNYEAQ. CDR3: CASSLGNGGSYEQYF. As DNA, the CDR3 is TGTGCCAGCAGCTTAGGGAATGGGGGCTCCTACGAGCAGTACTTC. Together with reference TRBV7-6 and TRBJ2-7, the CDR3 gives the full variable domain: GAGVSQSPRYKVTKRGQDVALRCDPISGHVSLYWYRQALGQGPEFLTYFNYEAQQDKSGLPNDRFSAERPEGSISTLTIQRTEQRDSAMYRCASSLGNGGSYEQYFGPGTRLTVT.

This clonotype was seen a few times. The chain combines TRBV6-1 with TRBJ2-7; D ambiguous. Germline values: CDR1 MNHNS, CDR2 SASEGT. The CDR3 totals 12 residues. V lost 5 bases and J lost 3, with 8 bases in between. The CDR3 region is CASSPEHYEQYF. The CDR3 DNA follows: TGTGCCAGCAGTCCGGAGCACTACGAGCAGTACTTC.

The CDR3, as DNA: TGTGCCAGCAGTACTAATACAGGGGGACTAGCGGGGTCCGGAGAGACCCAGTACTTC. Protein sequence: CASSTNTGGLAGSGETQYF. The V call is TRBV6-1, the J call TRBJ2-5; TRBD2 matches 13 bases. The CDR3 has 19 amino acids. With 5 bases clipped from V and 4 bases from J, the junction kept 16 bases outside the gene matches. CDR1 and CDR2 (germline): MNHNS, SASEGT.

This clonotype came up many times. This rearrangement joins TRBV6-5 to TRBJ1-3, with 8 bases fitting TRBD1. CDR1 is MNHEY and CDR2 is SVGAGI in the germline V gene. The CDR3 is 16 residues long. J gave up 5 bases and V 2 bases, and 8 bases lay outside the gene matches. The CDR3 region is CASSYPTGGWRNTIYF. CDR3 bases: TGTGCCAGCAGTTACCCCACAGGGGGTTGGAGAAACACCATATATTTT.

This clonotype was picked up many times. V is TRBV7-6 and J is TRBJ2-2; no firm D call. Germline V lookup: CDR1 SGHVS, CDR2 FNYEAQ. The CDR3 is made up of 16 amino acids. V was pared by 0 bases and J by 1 base, with 9 bases between. The CDR3 sequence: CASSLARRQNTGELFF. DNA for the CDR3: TGTGCCAGCAGCTTAGCGCGACGGCAGAACACCGGGGAGCTGTTTTTT.

J is TRBJ1-1 and V is TRBV27, with 7 bases fitting TRBD1. Germline values: CDR1 MNHEY, CDR2 SMNVEV (reference sequence). The CDR3 covers 15 residues. The V and J ends lost 4 bases and 5 bases, in that order; junction bases with no gene match: 10. The DNA of the CDR3 is TGTGCCAGCAGTTGGAGTGCGACAGGGAGGACTGAAGCTTTCTTT. It yields the protein CASSWSATGRTEAFF.

This clonotype was found a few times. The gene calls are TRBV6-1 and TRBJ1-3; D is unresolved. Trimming removed 11 bases at V and 0 bases at J, with 23 bases between. The CDR3 has 17 amino acids. The V gene's germline CDR1 is MNHNS and CDR2 SASEGT. This CDR3 is CAGGSIGRFSSGNTIYF. As DNA, the CDR3 is TGTGCCGGCGGATCGATTGGACGGTTCTCCTCTGGAAACACCATATATTTT.

This clonotype has a count of ten or more. V usage is TRBV27 and J usage is TRBJ1-5; D not resolved. Germline V gene sequence: CDR1 MNHEY, CDR2 SMNVEV (reference sequence). There are 15 residues in the CDR3. Trimming removed 0 bases from V and 3 bases from J, with 9 bases in between. The CDR3 DNA reads as TGTGCCAGCAGTTTATCAGTTGCAGCCAATCAGCCCCAGCATTTT. This encodes CASSLSVAANQPQHF.

Concerning this clonotype: A much larger clone lies a single base off, so this may be a read error. The rearrangement joins TRBV3-1 to TRBJ2-5; D unclear. From germline, CDR1 is LGHDT and CDR2 YNNKEL (reference sequence). CDR3 length equals 12 residues. CDR3 sequence (DNA): TGTGCCAGCAGCCAACCCCAAGAGGCCCAGTACTTC. The encoded protein is CASSQPQEAQYF.

This clonotype was counted at least ten times. As DNA, the CDR3 is TGTGCCAGCAGCTCCACAGGGGCGCTTAACTATGGCTACACCTTC. Residues: CASSSTGALNYGYTF. The chain couples TRBV11-2 to TRBJ1-2, with 7 bases that match TRBD1. V gave up 4 bases and J gave up 1 base; unmatched junction bases: 6. Germline V gene data show CDR1 as SGHAT and CDR2 as FQNNGV. CDR3 size: 15 residues.

This chain's CDR3 is CASRMGYEQYF. The CDR3, as DNA: TGTGCCAGCAGAATGGGCTACGAGCAGTACTTC. The chain couples TRBV7-9 to TRBJ2-7; unclear D gene. The CDR3 totals 11 residues. Deletions cut 6 bases from V and 3 bases from J, with 6 bases between. Per the germline V gene, CDR1 is SEHNR and CDR2 is FQNEAQ (reference sequence).

This clonotype was recorded a few times. J is TRBJ1-1 and V is TRBV3-1, with D possibly being TRBD1 (5 bases). V lost 2 bases to trimming and J lost 1 base, with 11 bases between them. CDR1 is LGHDT, CDR2 YNNKEL, per germline (reference sequence). The CDR3 extends over 15 amino acids. CDR3 sequence (DNA): TGTGCCAGCAGCCAATTGGGGCAGAGGAACACTGAAGCTTTCTTT. Translated, it gives CASSQLGQRNTEAFF.

This clonotype was found many times. This chain's CDR3 is CASSWSFSNQPQHF. Here the CDR3 DNA reads TGTGCCAGCTCCTGGAGTTTTAGCAATCAGCCCCAGCATTTT. V is TRBV3-1 and J is TRBJ1-5; D remains ambiguous. The germline V and J ends were trimmed by 8 bases and 0 bases, with 11 bases remaining between them. The germline CDR1 and CDR2 sequences are LGHDT and YNNKEL (reference sequence). This CDR3 has 14 residues.

This clonotype was found a few times. In DNA, the CDR3 is TGTGCCAGCAGTTGGCAGGGTGCTAGCACAGATACGCAGTATTTT. Its protein product is CASSWQGASTDTQYF. The rearrangement uses TRBV28 and TRBJ2-3, with D perhaps matching TRBD1 (5 bases). Germline lookup yields CDR1 MDHEN and CDR2 SYDVKM. This CDR3 contains 15 residues. The V gene lost 4 bases and the J gene lost 0 bases, with 11 bases spanning the gap.

The table lists this clonotype with a few counts. V gene TRBV6-1 combines with J gene TRBJ2-2; D possibly corresponds to TRBD1 (6 bases). V was pared by 7 bases and J by 4 bases, with 13 bases between. Germline V gives CDR1 MNHNS, CDR2 SASEGT. This CDR3 contains 14 residues. CDR3 bases: TGTGCCAGCATTAAAATCAGGGGCACCGGGGAGCTGTTTTTT. Its translation is CASIKIRGTGELFF.

Turning to this clonotype: This may stem from a read error, because a much larger clone lies one nucleotide away. V and J are TRBV12-3 or TRBV12-4 and TRBJ2-7; D is uncertain. This CDR3 region has 14 residues. DNA for the CDR3: TGTACCAGCAGTTTCGAGGAAGTCTCGAACGAGCAGTACTTC. It is translated as CTSSFEEVSNEQYF.

This clonotype appeared a few times. The V and J genes are TRBV9 and TRBJ2-7; D remains ambiguous. Germline CDR1 and CDR2: SGDLS and YYNGEE. The V end lost 1 base, the J end lost 6 bases, and 17 bases lay between the germline ends. The CDR3 contains 15 residues. In DNA form, the CDR3 reads TGTGCCAGCAGCGTATCGGGCAGTCTATTTGGCGAGCAGTACTTC. It encodes CASSVSGSLFGEQYF.

The V gene is TRBV18, the J gene TRBJ2-5; TRBD2 aligns across 12 bases. J gave up 0 bases and V 3 bases, and 2 bases lay outside the gene matches. CDR3 length: 16 amino acids. Per the germline V gene, CDR1 is KGHSH and CDR2 is LQKENI. The CDR3 here is CASSPLAGGHQETQYF. CDR3 nucleotides: TGTGCCAGCTCACCTCTAGCGGGAGGGCACCAAGAGACCCAGTACTTC.

Ten or more counts support this clonotype. J is TRBJ1-4 and V is TRBV3-1; 9 bases agree with TRBD1. The V gene end was trimmed by 4 bases and the J gene end by 5 bases; junction bases not matched to a gene: 8. The CDR3 contains 16 residues. CDR1 is LGHDT and CDR2 is YNNKEL in the germline V gene (reference sequence). CDR3 in amino acids: CASSRTSGTGNEKLFF. CDR3 coding DNA: TGTGCCAGCAGCCGCACATCCGGGACAGGGAATGAAAAACTGTTTTTT.